Detailed here is one T cell receptor beta chain. Sequencing used immunoSEQ multiplex PCR; TCRdb keeps in-frame clones, though not all of them. The sample records 260,000 or so clones, around 79% being singletons. CDR3 length: 13 residues. CDR1 and CDR2 (germline): MNHNY, SVGAGI (reference sequence). Trimming pared 2 bases from V and 12 bases from J, leaving 14 bases between. The sample comes from a study of control samples from healthy donors and cancer patients. What was sequenced was PBMCs. J is TRBJ1-5 and V is TRBV6-6; no clear D. This TCR came from a woman aged 60-75 years with lung cancer. The chain's CDR3 is CASSYEGMANQHF. DNA of the CDR3: TGTGCCAGCAGTTACGAGGGCATGGCCAACCAGCATTTT.